What follows are 9 T cell receptor beta chains derived from one specimen sequenced in a study of T cells in Graves' hyperthyroidism and ophthalmopathy. RNA transcripts yielded amplified TCR beta CDR3 regions. The HTBI primer set drove a first-round RT-PCR of the TCR CDR3. TCRdb ran MiXCR on the multiplex PCR reads and lists one entry per CDR3 protein. The table lists 450,000 to 550,000 distinct CDR3 sequences, less than 25% of them singletons. Sequenced: blood. These receptors were obtained from a woman younger than 45 with Graves' ophthalmopathy.

The chain joins TRBV12-3 or TRBV12-4 to TRBJ1-5; D is unresolved. The V end was cut by 2 bases, the J end by 5 bases, with 16 bases between. This CDR3 region has 16 residues. CDR3 DNA sequence: TGTGCCAGCAGTTTATCGTCCGGACGGAAGCATCAGCCCCAGCATTTT. The encoded protein is CASSLSSGRKHQPQHF.

This clonotype is medium-sized within its sample. This chain connects TRBV9 to TRBJ1-2, with D uncertain. V was clipped by 0 bases and J by 8 bases, with 17 bases between them. Germline V gene sequence: CDR1 SGDLS, CDR2 YYNGEE. The CDR3 loop spans 15 amino acids. In DNA form, the CDR3 reads TGTGCCAGCAGCGTAGCTAGCAGTACGAGCTTAGGCTACACCTTC. The encoded protein is CASSVASSTSLGYTF.

This clonotype was recorded many times. A read error is possible here, since a much larger clone lies one base away. The chain has TRBV6-2 or TRBV6-3 and TRBJ1-5; the D gene is possibly TRBD1 (6 bases). This CDR3 is 15 amino acids long. Germline V gene lookup returns CDR1 MNHEY and CDR2 SVGEGT. With 5 bases removed from V and 9 bases from J, the gap between germline ends came to 20 bases. The CDR3 DNA sequence: TGTGCCAGCAGTATCCGGGACATTTTACCTCGGCCCCAGCATTTT. This encodes CASSIRDILPRPQHF.

This clonotype has ten or more counts. The chain combines TRBV20-1 with TRBJ1-2, with a tentative D call TRBD1 (6 bases). The V end lost 3 bases, the J end lost 7 bases, and 15 bases lay between the germline ends. From germline, CDR1 is DFQATT and CDR2 SNEGSKA (reference sequence). This CDR3 has 13 residues. The CDR3 here is CSARGAGARGYTF. In DNA form, the CDR3 reads TGCAGTGCTAGGGGCGCAGGGGCGCGTGGCTACACCTTC.

The table lists this clonotype with a few counts. The chain uses TRBV7-9 and TRBJ2-7; 8 positions agree with TRBD2. Germline-derived CDR1 and CDR2 are SEHNR and FQNEAQ (reference sequence). The CDR3 has 15 amino acids. V lost 2 bases to trimming and J lost 0 bases; unmatched junction nucleotides: 3. The CDR3: CASSLPSGYSYEQYF. CDR3 in DNA: TGTGCCAGCAGCTTACCTAGCGGGTACTCCTACGAGCAGTACTTC.

This clonotype was seen more than once but under ten times. This chain connects TRBV6-5 to TRBJ2-5, with D perhaps matching TRBD1 or TRBD2 (7 bases each). The length of the CDR3 is 17 residues. Germline V gene sequence: CDR1 MNHEY, CDR2 SVGAGI. V was pared by 5 bases and J by 5 bases, with 24 bases between. In nucleotides, the CDR3 is TGTGCCAGCAGTAACCCCCCCCGGCAGGGGGGGTCGGAGACCCAGTACTTC. Residues: CASSNPPRQGGSETQYF.

This clonotype was observed many times. This chain links TRBV28 with TRBJ2-7; D might be TRBD2 (5 bases). Germline lookup yields CDR1 MDHEN and CDR2 SYDVKM. The CDR3 is 13 residues long. Trimming left V 10 bases short and J 1 base short, with 14 bases between. CDR3 in DNA: TGTGCCACCCTGTCCGGGGTTTCCTACGAGCAGTACTTC. Protein: CATLSGVSYEQYF.

The sample holds many counts of this clonotype. The chain links TRBV6-2 or TRBV6-3 to TRBJ1-5, with D perhaps matching TRBD1 (5 bases). This CDR3 is 16 amino acids long. The V and J ends lost 5 bases and 0 bases respectively, with 14 bases between them. CDR1 and CDR2 from the germline V gene are MNHEY and SVGEGT. The CDR3 DNA follows: TGTGCCAGCAGTAACCCGACAGATTATAGCAATCAGCCCCAGCATTTT. Translation: CASSNPTDYSNQPQHF.

Ten or more counts support this clonotype. The chain combines TRBV28 with TRBJ1-2, with D possibly matching TRBD1 (5 bases). Germline assignment: CDR1 MDHEN and CDR2 SYDVKM. The germline V and J ends were trimmed by 6 bases and 4 bases, with 9 bases remaining between them. This CDR3 contains 12 residues. CDR3 nucleotide sequence: TGTGCCAGCAGAGTGGGGCCCTATGGCTACACCTTC. Encoded protein: CASRVGPYGYTF.